This T cell receptor (beta chain) was found in a study of blood T cell repertoires in COVID-19. Study information: The United States, Italy and Spain supplied acute and convalescent COVID-19 samples. T cells, B-cell-depleted T cells, or PBMCs supplied cDNA or gDNA.

Germline CDR1 is KGHSH and CDR2 is LQKENI. The CDR3 is 13 residues long. The V end was cut by 5 bases, the J end by 7 bases, with 14 bases between. Authors' methods: Amplification with reference gene primers provided the estimates of nucleated cell counts. Using immunoSEQ multiplex PCR, the repertoire was profiled, and TCRdb retains in-frame clones only, with some absent. The V and J calls and the clone size are those of that table, but D and trimming were determined from the DNA. The sample lists fewer than 100,000 clones, about 93% occurring once. Sequencing was carried out using peripheral blood. This chain uses TRBV18 with TRBJ1-1; perhaps TRBD1 as D (5 bases). The clonotype comes from an elderly woman with acute or convalescent COVID-19. CDR3 bases: TGTGCCAGCTCATCCCTCCCTCAGGGTGAAGCTTTCTTT. This codes for CASSSLPQGEAFF.